Listed below are T cell receptor beta chains from one sample, sequenced in a study of a mutant IDH1 vaccine in newly diagnosed glioma. Their cognate antigens are unknown. The assay was immunoSEQ multiplex PCR, and TCRdb's table has in-frame clones only and misses some. The data contain some 60,000 clones, 83% of them singletons. Sequenced material: PBMCs, taken from a glioma patient whose treatment included an IDH1 peptide vaccine. The source is a woman aged 45-65 years with glioma. Both conserved end residues are trimmed from each CDR3.

TRBV19	TRBJ1-3	ASNLGGTGNTIY
TRBV4-1	TRBJ1-5	ASSHFSGDQPQH
TRBV4-1	TRBJ2-5	ASSQGSSGAQETQY
TRBV5-1	TRBJ2-3	ASSASSTDTQY
TRBV30	TRBJ1-4	AWSLVSREKLF
TRBV5-1	TRBJ2-7	ASSLGLAGGHYEQY
TRBV19	TRBJ1-1	ASSISGFPEAF
TRBV7-9	TRBJ2-7	ASSSPLGAGGPYEQY
TRBV7-2	TRBJ2-3	ASSRTGGRSSTDTQY
TRBV7-8	TRBJ1-2	ASSPRAKGSPNYGYT
TRBV2	TRBJ2-7	ASSEGQGTYEQY
TRBV6-6	TRBJ2-1	ASSYGGTAYNEQF
TRBV5-1	TRBJ2-2	ASSLVAGRAGELF
TRBV9	TRBJ2-7	ASSVGRAGEQY
TRBV7-2	TRBJ2-3	ASSPGDRGGETQY
TRBV10-3	TRBJ1-5	ATTGQGGNQPQH
TRBV4-3	TRBJ2-5	ASSQQEGQETQY
TRBV11-3	TRBJ1-2	ASSPGGINPYGYT
TRBV5-4	TRBJ1-1	ASSKTGGTEAF
TRBV7-4	TRBJ1-4	ASSLGGRNEKLF
TRBV9	TRBJ1-1	ASSQNRQGGDEAF
TRBV2	TRBJ1-2	ASSEDRFYGYT
TRBV6-5	TRBJ1-4	ASSYSSPYEKLF
TRBV27	TRBJ1-4	ASSSTALREKLF